Presented here are 13 T cell receptor beta chains from one specimen sequenced in a study of Tregs in tolerant kidney transplant recipients. Produced via immunoSEQ multiplex PCR; TCRdb's table is partial and in-frame only. The sample shows roughly 250,000 clones, 80% to 85% of them seen only once. The sample consisted of CD4+ T cells from blood. Receptors were obtained from a human donor in good health.

The rearrangement joins TRBV6-1 to TRBJ1-4, with TRBD1 identical over 11 bases. CDR3 length equals 15 residues. The germline gives CDR1 MNHNS, CDR2 SASEGT. Trimming removed 7 bases from V and 6 bases from J; junction bases left unmatched: 7. This chain's CDR3 is CASIQGTGGHEKLFF. CDR3 coding DNA: TGTGCCAGCATTCAAGGGACAGGGGGACATGAAAAACTGTTTTTT.

V and J are TRBV5-6 and TRBJ1-2; D may be TRBD1 (6 bases). V gave up 4 bases and J gave up 3 bases, with 10 bases separating them. Germline-derived CDR1 and CDR2 are SGHDT and YYEEEE. The CDR3 has 13 amino acids. The CDR3 here is CASSQTGYYGYTF. In nucleotides, the CDR3 is TGTGCCAGCAGCCAAACAGGGTACTATGGCTACACCTTC. Looking up the rest from reference TRBV5-6 and TRBJ1-2 gives the full variable domain: DAGVTQSPTHLIKTRGQQVTLRCSPKSGHDTVSWYQQALGQGPQFIFQYYEEEERQRGNFPDRFSGHQFPNYSSELNVNALLLGDSALYLCASSQTGYYGYTFGSGTRLTVV.

The CDR3 DNA sequence: TGTGCCACCAGCAGAGGCGGGAGCTCGGCGGGGGAGCAGTACTTC. Its protein is CATSRGGSSAGEQYF. The chain joins TRBV15 to TRBJ2-7; 7 bases are a match to TRBD2. The CDR3 contains 15 residues. The V segment lost 1 base and the J segment 7 bases; nucleotides outside the gene matches: 10. The germline V gene has CDR1 LNHNV and CDR2 YYDKDF (reference sequence).

This clone was observed a single time. The V gene is TRBV5-1, the J gene TRBJ1-4, with 9 bases aligning to TRBD1. CDR1 SGHRS and CDR2 YFSETQ come from the germline V gene. The length of the CDR3 is 15 residues. Losses at the gene ends were 4 bases for V and 1 base for J; bases not matched to a gene: 2. DNA of the CDR3: TGCGCCAGCAGCCGGACAGGGGTAACTAATGAAAAACTGTTTTTT. The encoded protein is CASSRTGVTNEKLFF.

The J gene is TRBJ2-2, the V gene TRBV6-5, with 12 bases identical to TRBD2. V dropped 2 bases and J dropped 7; count of bases not matched to a gene: 2. CDR3 size: 15 residues. Germline loops: CDR1 MNHEY, CDR2 SVGAGI. The chain's CDR3 is CASSYGLAGIGELFF. The CDR3 DNA reads TGTGCCAGCAGTTACGGACTAGCGGGAATCGGGGAGCTGTTTTTT.

This sequence joins TRBV7-9 and TRBJ1-2; D is undetermined. CDR3 length equals 15 residues. V lost 1 base and J 8 bases, leaving 17 bases between the germline ends. CDR1 and CDR2 from the germline V gene are SEHNR and FQNEAQ (reference sequence). The CDR3 sequence: CASSLDLSGYVGYTF. The CDR3 DNA follows: TGTGCCAGCAGCTTAGATTTATCCGGTTACGTAGGCTACACCTTC.

The rearrangement uses TRBV28 and TRBJ2-1, with D maybe TRBD2 (6 bases). The length of the CDR3 is 15 residues. CDR1 and CDR2 from the germline V gene are MDHEN and SYDVKM. Between the trimmed V and J ends, which lost 2 bases and 4 bases, there was a span of 12 bases. CDR3 sequence reads: CASSLGTGAYNEQFF. The CDR3 region has the DNA TGTGCCAGCAGTTTAGGTACGGGAGCTTACAATGAGCAGTTCTTC. The variable domain in full, completed from reference TRBV28 and TRBJ2-1, reads DVKVTQSSRYLVKRTGEKVFLECVQDMDHENMFWYRQDPGLGLRLIYFSYDVKMKEKGDIPEGYSVSREKKERFSLILESASTNQTSMYLCASSLGTGAYNEQFFGPGTRLTVL.

This clone was counted once. This chain links TRBV4-1 with TRBJ2-7; perhaps TRBD1 as D (7 bases). The CDR3 totals 14 residues. Germline CDR1 and CDR2: MGHRA and YSYEKL. V was shortened by 1 base and J by 4 bases, with 11 bases between the two germline ends. The CDR3 protein is CASSQVAGGYEQYF. The CDR3 bases are TGCGCCAGCAGCCAAGTCGCAGGGGGGTACGAGCAGTACTTC.

V usage is TRBV10-1 and J usage is TRBJ2-5; D is perhaps TRBD1 (5 bases). The CDR3 runs 14 residues. The germline V gene has CDR1 WNHNN and CDR2 SYGVQD (reference sequence). V lost 3 bases and J lost 5, with 13 bases in between. The CDR3 loop reads CASSDRHPGETQYF. The DNA of the CDR3 is TGCGCCAGCAGTGACCGACACCCAGGGGAGACCCAGTACTTC.

V and J are TRBV5-1 and TRBJ2-1; TRBD2 matches at 10 bases. Germline values: CDR1 SGHRS, CDR2 YFSETQ. Germline trimming cut 1 base from V and 7 bases from J; bases unmatched to any gene: 5. The CDR3 has 15 amino acids. The CDR3 sequence is CASSLLAGGGNEQFF. CDR3 sequence (DNA): TGCGCCAGCAGCTTGTTAGCGGGGGGTGGTAATGAGCAGTTCTTC.

The rearrangement links TRBV5-4 to TRBJ2-5; 7 nucleotides agree with TRBD2. The J call is doubtful: the DNA matches TRBJ2-7 better. Germline V gene lookup returns CDR1 SGHNT and CDR2 YYREEE (reference sequence). The CDR3 is 14 residues long. For the CDR3, the DNA is TGTGCCAGCAGCCCAACCCCGGGAGGCTACGAGCAGTACTTC. Protein product: CASSPTPGGYEQYF.

J is TRBJ1-1 and V is TRBV19; possibly TRBD1 for D (6 bases). V dropped 3 bases and J dropped 6 bases, with 11 bases sitting between them. The germline V gene encodes CDR1 LNHDA and CDR2 SQIVND (reference sequence). The CDR3 is 13 residues long. CDR3 in amino acids: CASSMSGVPEAFF. CDR3 DNA: TGTGCCAGTAGTATGTCAGGGGTCCCTGAAGCTTTCTTT. The entire variable domain, with the rest obtained from reference TRBV19 and TRBJ1-1, is as follows: DGGITQSPKYLFRKEGQNVTLSCEQNLNHDAMYWYRQDPGQGLRLIYYSQIVNDFQKGDIAEGYSVSREKKESFPLTVTSAQKNPTAFYLCASSMSGVPEAFFGQGTRLTVV.

V and J are TRBV7-3 and TRBJ1-1; D unclear. This CDR3 is built from 15 residues. CDR1 and CDR2 from the germline V gene are SGHTA and FQGTGA. V dropped 2 bases and J dropped 7 bases, with 17 bases sitting between them. The CDR3 DNA reads TGTGCCAGCAGCTTAGGGAGGCCCCAGGAGAGTGAAGCTTTCTTT. It translates to CASSLGRPQESEAFF.